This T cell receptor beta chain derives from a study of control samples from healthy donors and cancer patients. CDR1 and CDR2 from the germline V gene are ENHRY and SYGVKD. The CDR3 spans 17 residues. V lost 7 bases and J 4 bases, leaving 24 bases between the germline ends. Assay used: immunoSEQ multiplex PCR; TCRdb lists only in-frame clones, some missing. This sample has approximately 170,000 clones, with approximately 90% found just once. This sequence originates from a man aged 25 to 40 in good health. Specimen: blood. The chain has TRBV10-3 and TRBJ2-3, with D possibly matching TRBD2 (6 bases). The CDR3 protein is CAITASFGGPEADTQYF. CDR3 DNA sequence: TGTGCCATCACCGCGTCGTTCGGAGGGCCGGAGGCAGATACGCAGTATTTT.